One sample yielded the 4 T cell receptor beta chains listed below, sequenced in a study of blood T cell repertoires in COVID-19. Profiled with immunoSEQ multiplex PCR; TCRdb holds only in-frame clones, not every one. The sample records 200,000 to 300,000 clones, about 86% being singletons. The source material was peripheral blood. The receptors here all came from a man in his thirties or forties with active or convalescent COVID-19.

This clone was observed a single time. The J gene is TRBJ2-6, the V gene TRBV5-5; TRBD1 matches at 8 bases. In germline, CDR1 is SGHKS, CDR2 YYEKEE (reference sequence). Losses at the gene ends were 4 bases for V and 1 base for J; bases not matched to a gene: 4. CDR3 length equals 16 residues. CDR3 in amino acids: CASSRTGFSGANVLTF. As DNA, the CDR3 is TGTGCCAGCAGCAGGACAGGGTTTTCTGGGGCCAACGTCCTGACTTTC.

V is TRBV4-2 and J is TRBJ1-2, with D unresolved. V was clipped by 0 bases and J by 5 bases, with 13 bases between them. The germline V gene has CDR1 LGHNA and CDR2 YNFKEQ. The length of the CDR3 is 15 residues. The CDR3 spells CASSQDVSRVYGYTF. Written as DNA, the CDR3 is TGTGCCAGCAGCCAAGATGTTTCGCGGGTTTATGGCTACACCTTC.

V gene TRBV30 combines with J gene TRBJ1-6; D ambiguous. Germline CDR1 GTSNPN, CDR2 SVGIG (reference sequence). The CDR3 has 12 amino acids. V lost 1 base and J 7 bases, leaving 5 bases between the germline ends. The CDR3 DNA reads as TGTGCCTGGAGTGGTGGCAATTCACCCCTCCACTTT. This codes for CAWSGGNSPLHF. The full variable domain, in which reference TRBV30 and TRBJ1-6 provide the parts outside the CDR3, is SQTIHQWPATLVQPVGSPLSLECTVEGTSNPNLYWYRQAAGRGLQLLFYSVGIGQISSEVPQNLSASRPQDRQFILSSKKLLLSDSGFYLCAWSGGNSPLHFGNGTRLTVT.

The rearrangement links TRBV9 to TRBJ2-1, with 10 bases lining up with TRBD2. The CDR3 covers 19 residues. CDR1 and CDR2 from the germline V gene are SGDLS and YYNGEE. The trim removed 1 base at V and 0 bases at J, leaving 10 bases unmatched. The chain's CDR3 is CASSVPSGGASGSYNEQFF. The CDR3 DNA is TGTGCCAGCAGCGTACCCAGCGGGGGGGCGAGTGGCTCCTACAATGAGCAGTTCTTC.